Each of the 24 T cell receptor beta chains below was sequenced from the same sample in a study of CD8+CD57+ T cells in acquired aplastic anemia. Genomic DNA was employed as the template in profiling TCR beta VDJ and CDR3. TCRdb reprocessed the reads via MiXCR and lists one record per CDR3 protein. The data hold 150,000 or so distinct CDR3 sequences, with just over 50% observed a single time. The authors sequenced patients whose flow cytometry had shown CD8+CD57+ cell expansion. Sequencing was done on a sample of sorted CD4+, CD8+, or CD8+CD57+ T cells (not recorded which) from PBMCs. These receptors originate from a human donor with aplastic anemia.

Details on this clonotype: At one end the junction does not follow the germline gene, possibly because of a read error. Here the CDR3 reads CASSDLGTETQYF. The CDR3 nucleotides are TGTGCCAGCAGTGACTTAGGGACAGAGACCCAGTACTTC. The chain recombines TRBV10-3 with TRBJ2-5; TRBD1 or TRBD2 may be the D gene (5 bases each). CDR1 is ENHRY, CDR2 SYGVKD, per germline. This CDR3 has 13 amino acids.

Turning to this clonotype: One end of the junction does not line up with germline, which may come from a read error. In DNA, the CDR3 is TGCGCCAGCAGCCCCCGGCTAGCGGGAGGTTACAATGAGCAGTTCTTC. Translation: CASSPRLAGGYNEQFF. The chain recombines TRBV19 with TRBJ2-1, with 11 bases lining up with TRBD2. Germline V gives CDR1 LNHDA, CDR2 SQIVND (reference sequence). This CDR3 is built from 16 residues.

There are many counts of this clonotype. This sequence joins TRBV7-9 and TRBJ2-1; tentatively, D is TRBD1 (5 bases). Germline V gene sequence: CDR1 SEHNR, CDR2 FQNEAQ (reference sequence). Deletions cut 0 bases from V and 2 bases from J, with 11 bases between. This CDR3 has 16 amino acids. This chain's CDR3 is CASSLATQGPYNEQFF. The CDR3 nucleotides are TGTGCCAGCAGCTTAGCCACGCAGGGTCCCTACAATGAGCAGTTCTTC.

The V and J genes are TRBV10-2 and TRBJ2-2; D is perhaps TRBD1 (6 bases). The length of the CDR3 is 15 residues. Germline CDR1 and CDR2: WSHSY and SAAADI. Trimming pared 2 bases from V and 0 bases from J, leaving 7 bases between. CDR3 sequence: CASSERQANTGELFF. The CDR3 nucleotides are TGCGCCAGCAGTGAGAGACAGGCGAACACCGGGGAGCTGTTTTTT.

The chain combines TRBV29-1 with TRBJ1-1, with TRBD1 as a possible D gene (5 bases). The CDR3 is made up of 13 amino acids. V lost 5 bases and J 0 bases, leaving 10 bases between the germline ends. Germline CDR1 reads SQVTM; CDR2 reads ANQGSEA. In DNA form, the CDR3 reads TGCAGCGTTTCCGGGACGGTGAACACTGAAGCTTTCTTT. Encoded protein: CSVSGTVNTEAFF.

This clonotype was seen a few times. This chain uses TRBV29-1 with TRBJ2-7, with D possibly TRBD1 on 6 matching bases. This CDR3 is built from 12 residues. CDR1 is SQVTM, CDR2 ANQGSEA, per germline. Between the trimmed V and J ends, which lost 3 bases and 4 bases, there was a span of 10 bases. The CDR3 spells CSVDSQGYEQYF. The CDR3 bases are TGCAGCGTTGATTCACAGGGTTACGAGCAGTACTTC.

In the case of this clonotype: This CDR3 is missing its conserved last phenylalanine or tryptophan, likely due to a read error. No DNA is shown, since the ends of the CDR3 on it are uncertain; the CDR3 is the one TCRdb lists. The chain employs TRBV7-9 and TRBJ2-3; the table gives TRBD1 as D, unverified against the DNA. CDR1 and CDR2 (germline): SEHNR, FQNEAQ (reference sequence). From its first to its last residue, the CDR3 has 8 amino acids. CDR3 region: CASSPRTG.

This clonotype was seen a few times. A much larger clone is a single base away; this may be a read error. The chain joins TRBV14 to TRBJ2-3; 11 nucleotides agree with TRBD2. The germline CDR1 and CDR2 sequences are SGHDN and FVKESK. The CDR3 runs to 16 residues. The CDR3 DNA follows: TGTGCCAGCGGCCAAGGGTCTAGCGGGGGGACAGATACGCAGTATTTT. It translates to CASGQGSSGGTDTQYF.

This clonotype came up once. V gene TRBV15 combines with J gene TRBJ1-5, with D unclear. The CDR3 has 15 residues. Germline CDR1 and CDR2: LNHNV and YYDKDF (reference sequence). Trimming cost V 3 bases and J 4 bases, with 13 bases left between them. CDR3 sequence: CATSSQKRENQPQHF. CDR3 nucleotides: TGTGCCACCAGCAGCCAAAAGAGAGAGAATCAGCCCCAGCATTTT. Full variable domain (remainder filled in from reference TRBV15 and TRBJ1-5): DAMVIQNPRYQVTQFGKPVTLSCSQTLNHNVMYWYQQKSSQAPKLLFHYYDKDFNNEADTPDNFQSRRPNTSFCFLDIRSPGLGDTAMYLCATSSQKRENQPQHFGDGTRLSIL.

The CDR3 nucleotides are TGTGCCAGCAGCTTAGAGGCAGAAGGCTACACCTTC. Translating it yields CASSLEAEGYTF. V usage is TRBV7-9 and J usage is TRBJ1-2; D gene uncertain. The V and J ends lost 1 base and 8 bases respectively, with 8 bases between them. The CDR3 covers 12 residues. The germline gives CDR1 SEHNR, CDR2 FQNEAQ (reference sequence).

V and J are TRBV6-4 and TRBJ2-2; 9 positions match TRBD1. The V gene end was trimmed by 4 bases and the J gene end by 10 bases; junction bases not matched to a gene: 7. Germline lookup yields CDR1 MRHNA and CDR2 SNTAGT. CDR3 length equals 14 residues. CDR3 region: CASSVGQGREELFF. CDR3 sequence (DNA): TGTGCCAGCAGTGTGGGACAGGGTCGAGAGGAGCTGTTTTTT.

The chain has TRBV24-1 and TRBJ1-1; no reliable D call. Trimming removed 2 bases from V and 2 bases from J, with 11 bases in between. Germline CDR1 and CDR2: KGHDR and SFDVKD. CDR3 length: 15 residues. Written as DNA, the CDR3 is TGTGCCACCAGTGATTCCAGGACGGGAAACACTGAAGCTTTCTTT. This codes for CATSDSRTGNTEAFF.

The chain is built from TRBV19 and TRBJ2-5, with 8 bases fitting TRBD1. The CDR3 has 15 amino acids. The J segment lost 5 bases and the V segment lost 1 base, leaving 6 bases of the junction unmatched. CDR1 and CDR2 from the germline V gene are LNHDA and SQIVND (reference sequence). The CDR3 region has the DNA TGTGCCAGTAGTATAGTAACAGGGGGGTGGGAGACCCAGTACTTC. As protein: CASSIVTGGWETQYF.

V is TRBV11-1 and J is TRBJ2-1, with 12 bases lining up with TRBD1. This CDR3 spans 15 amino acids. The J segment lost 7 bases and the V segment lost 5 bases, leaving 6 bases of the junction unmatched. Germline loops: CDR1 SGHAT, CDR2 FQDESV (reference sequence). This CDR3 is CASSPGTGGRNEQFF. The CDR3 nucleotides read TGTGCCAGCAGCCCAGGGACAGGGGGCCGGAATGAGCAGTTCTTC.

This clonotype was observed at least ten times. The chain links TRBV19 to TRBJ1-1; a possible D gene is TRBD1 (6 bases). Germline V gene data show CDR1 as LNHDA and CDR2 as SQIVND (reference sequence). CDR3 length: 12 amino acids. The V and J ends lost 8 bases and 7 bases respectively, with 14 bases between them. The CDR3, as DNA: TGTGCCAGTTCTACAGGGTTAGTTGAAGCTTTCTTT. It encodes CASSTGLVEAFF.

The chain links TRBV20-1 to TRBJ1-1; perhaps TRBD1 as D (6 bases). The length of the CDR3 is 13 residues. V was cut by 1 base and J by 3 bases, with 9 bases left in between. Per germline, CDR1 DFQATT and CDR2 SNEGSKA (reference sequence). The CDR3 DNA reads TGCAGTGCTAGAGTTCCAGGGGACACTGAAGCTTTCTTT. Amino acid sequence: CSARVPGDTEAFF.

J is TRBJ2-1 and V is TRBV5-1, with D possibly being TRBD2 (6 bases). The CDR3 is 15 residues long. Germline CDR1 is SGHRS and CDR2 is YFSETQ. V lost 5 bases, J lost 0 bases, and 12 bases lay in between. CDR3 sequence (DNA): TGCGCCAGCAGGCGGGACGGGAGCTCCTACAATGAGCAGTTCTTC. It yields the protein CASRRDGSSYNEQFF. Full variable domain (missing parts from reference TRBV5-1 and TRBJ2-1): KAGVTQTPRYLIKTRGQQVTLSCSPISGHRSVSWYQQTPGQGLQFLFEYFSETQRNKGNFPGRFSGRQFSNSRSEMNVSTLELGDSALYLCASRRDGSSYNEQFFGPGTRLTVL.

V and J are TRBV19 and TRBJ2-2, with no clear D. V gave up 5 bases and J gave up 0 bases, with 4 bases separating them. CDR3 size: 13 residues. CDR1 and CDR2 (germline): LNHDA, SQIVND (reference sequence). The CDR3 DNA reads as TGTGCCAGTAGTGAGACGAACACCGGGGAGCTGTTTTTT. Translation: CASSETNTGELFF.

The chain joins TRBV20-1 to TRBJ2-5; the match to TRBD2 covers 8 bases. J was trimmed by 4 bases and V by 2 bases; bases with no gene match: 9. Germline CDR1 and CDR2: DFQATT and SNEGSKA (reference sequence). This CDR3 is built from 15 residues. CDR3 region: CSARSSTGLVETQYF. The DNA of the CDR3 is TGCAGTGCTAGATCCTCCACGGGACTAGTAGAGACCCAGTACTTC.

This chain connects TRBV5-1 to TRBJ1-3; 8 bases fit TRBD1. Trimming removed 4 bases from V and 7 bases from J; junction bases left unmatched: 13. The length of the CDR3 is 16 residues. CDR1 is SGHRS, CDR2 YFSETQ, per germline. The chain's CDR3 is CASSVTGTGLGNTIYF. The CDR3 nucleotides are TGCGCCAGCAGCGTCACCGGGACAGGCCTGGGTAACACCATATATTTT.

In this sample, this clonotype turned up many times. V gene TRBV5-4 combines with J gene TRBJ2-5; tentative D call: TRBD1 (6 bases). V shed 4 bases and J shed 2 bases, with 15 bases lying between them. The CDR3 totals 15 residues. The V gene's germline CDR1 is SGHNT and CDR2 YYREEE (reference sequence). CDR3: CASSPEGRGQETQYF. CDR3 coding DNA: TGTGCCAGCAGCCCTGAGGGCAGGGGTCAAGAGACCCAGTACTTC.

This clonotype has a single count. V is TRBV5-1 and J is TRBJ2-1, with 10 bases that match TRBD1. Germline trimming cut 9 bases from V and 7 bases from J; bases unmatched to any gene: 4. Germline V gene lookup returns CDR1 SGHRS and CDR2 YFSETQ. CDR3 length: 12 amino acids. The CDR3 coding sequence is TGCGCCACCCCGGGACAGGGGAATGAGCAGTTCTTC. Translating gives CATPGQGNEQFF.

This clonotype was counted many times. The rearrangement joins TRBV11-2 to TRBJ2-7, with TRBD2 identical over 16 bases. The CDR3 has 18 amino acids. Trimming at V came to 4 bases and at J to 3 bases, leaving 9 bases not matched to a gene. Germline lookup yields CDR1 SGHAT and CDR2 FQNNGV. DNA of the CDR3: TGTGCCAGCAGCTCCACCGGGACTAGCGGGGGGGCCGTCTACGAGCAGTACTTC. Protein: CASSSTGTSGGAVYEQYF. Variable domain in full (rest from reference TRBV11-2 and TRBJ2-7): EAGVAQSPRYKIIEKRQSVAFWCNPISGHATLYWYQQILGQGPKLLIQFQNNGVVDDSQLPKDRFSAERLKGVDSTLKIQPAKLEDSAVYLCASSSTGTSGGAVYEQYFGPGTRLTVT.

The chain links TRBV6-5 to TRBJ1-3; D call uncertain. The V end lost 0 bases, the J end lost 0 bases, and 6 bases lay between the germline ends. CDR1 is MNHEY and CDR2 is SVGAGI in the germline V gene. The CDR3 runs to 15 residues. The CDR3 reads CASSYSWNSGNTIYF. In DNA form, the CDR3 reads TGTGCCAGCAGTTACTCATGGAACTCTGGAAACACCATATATTTT.